The sequence of this T cell receptor beta chain was determined in a study of cytomegalovirus exposure and HLA in healthy donors. At the level of the study: Unique TCR beta sequences numbering approximately 100 million came from 150 million to 200 million T cells in an earlier analysis. Study observations and caveats: Most TCR sequences were seen very rarely across donors, but some public TCRs occurred in many. For TCR beta chains, V- and J-gene trimming was later linked to a missense DCLRE1C variant. Listed as cytomegalovirus-associated were over 150 TCR beta chains.

V was pared by 6 bases and J by 0 bases, with 8 bases between. Germline-derived CDR1 and CDR2 are MGHDK and SYGVNS. This CDR3 comprises 14 residues. Primers for the PCR totalled 60 Vbeta and 13 Jbeta. Data came from immunoSEQ multiplex PCR; TCRdb stores just in-frame clones and leaves some out. The sample shows roughly 34,000 clones, almost 70% of them seen only once. Comments on this clone: The antigen is not known.

The sequence derives from a man aged 25-45 years in good health and CMV-seronegative. The sample was PBMCs. The V call is TRBV25-1, the J call TRBJ1-4; D is ambiguous. This CDR3 reads CASRQEATNEKLFF. For the CDR3, the DNA is TGTGCCAGCAGGCAGGAAGCAACTAATGAAAAACTGTTTTTT.